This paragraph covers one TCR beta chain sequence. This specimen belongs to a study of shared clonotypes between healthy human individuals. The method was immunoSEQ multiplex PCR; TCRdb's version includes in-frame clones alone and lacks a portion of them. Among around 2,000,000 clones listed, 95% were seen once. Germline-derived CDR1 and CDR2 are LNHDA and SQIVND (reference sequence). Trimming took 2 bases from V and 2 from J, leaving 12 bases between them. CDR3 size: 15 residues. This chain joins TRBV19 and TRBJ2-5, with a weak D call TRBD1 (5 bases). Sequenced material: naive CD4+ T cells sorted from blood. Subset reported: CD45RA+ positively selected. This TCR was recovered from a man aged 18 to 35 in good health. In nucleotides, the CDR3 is TGTGCCAGTAGTATACAGGGCACTTCTCAAGAGACCCAGTACTTC. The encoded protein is CASSIQGTSQETQYF.